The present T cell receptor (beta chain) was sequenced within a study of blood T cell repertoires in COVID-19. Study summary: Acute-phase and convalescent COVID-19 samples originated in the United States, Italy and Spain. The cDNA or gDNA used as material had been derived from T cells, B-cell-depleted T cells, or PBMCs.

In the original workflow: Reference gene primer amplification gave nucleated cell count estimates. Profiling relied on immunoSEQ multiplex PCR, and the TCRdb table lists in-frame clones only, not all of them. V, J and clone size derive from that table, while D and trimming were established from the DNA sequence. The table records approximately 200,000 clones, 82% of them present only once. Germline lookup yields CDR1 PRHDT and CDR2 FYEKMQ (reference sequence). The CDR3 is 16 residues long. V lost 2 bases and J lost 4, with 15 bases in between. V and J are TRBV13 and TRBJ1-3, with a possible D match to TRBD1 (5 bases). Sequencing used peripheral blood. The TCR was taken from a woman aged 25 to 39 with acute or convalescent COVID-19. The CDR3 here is CASSLFGRVRGNTIYF. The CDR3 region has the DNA TGTGCCAGCAGCTTATTTGGCAGGGTGAGAGGAAACACCATATATTTT.